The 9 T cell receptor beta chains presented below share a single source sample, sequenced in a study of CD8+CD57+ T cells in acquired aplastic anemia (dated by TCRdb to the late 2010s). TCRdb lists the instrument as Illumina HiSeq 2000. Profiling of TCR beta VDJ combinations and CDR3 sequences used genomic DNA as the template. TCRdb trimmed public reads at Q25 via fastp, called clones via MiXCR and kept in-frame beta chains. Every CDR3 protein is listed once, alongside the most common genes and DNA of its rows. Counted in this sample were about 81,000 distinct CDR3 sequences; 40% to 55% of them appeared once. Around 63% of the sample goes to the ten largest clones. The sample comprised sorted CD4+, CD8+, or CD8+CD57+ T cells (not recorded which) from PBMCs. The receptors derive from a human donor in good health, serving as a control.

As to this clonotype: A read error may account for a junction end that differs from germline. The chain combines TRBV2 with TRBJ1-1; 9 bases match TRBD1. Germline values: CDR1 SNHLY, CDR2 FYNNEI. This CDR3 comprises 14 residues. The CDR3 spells CASSETGGATGAFF. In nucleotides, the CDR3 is TGTGCCAGCAGTGAAACAGGGGGCGCGACTGGAGCTTTCTTT.

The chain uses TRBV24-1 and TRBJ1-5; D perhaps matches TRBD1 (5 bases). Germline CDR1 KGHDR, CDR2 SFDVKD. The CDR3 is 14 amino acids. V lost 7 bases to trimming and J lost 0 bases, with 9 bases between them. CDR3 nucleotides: TGTGCCACCAGGGGACCTTATAGCAATCAGCCCCAGCATTTT. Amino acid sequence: CATRGPYSNQPQHF.

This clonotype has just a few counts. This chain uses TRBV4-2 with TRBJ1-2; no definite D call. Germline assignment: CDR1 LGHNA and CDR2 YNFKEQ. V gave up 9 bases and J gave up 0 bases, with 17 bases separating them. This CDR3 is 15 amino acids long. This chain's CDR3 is CASSTPLLANYGYTF. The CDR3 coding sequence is TGTGCCAGTAGTACTCCCCTGCTAGCTAACTATGGCTACACCTTC.

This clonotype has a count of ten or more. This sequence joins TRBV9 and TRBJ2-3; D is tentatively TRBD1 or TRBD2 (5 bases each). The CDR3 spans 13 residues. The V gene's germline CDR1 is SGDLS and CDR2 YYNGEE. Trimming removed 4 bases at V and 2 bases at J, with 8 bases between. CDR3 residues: CASSPGTTDTQYF. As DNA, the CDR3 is TGTGCCAGCAGCCCCGGGACCACAGATACGCAGTATTTT.

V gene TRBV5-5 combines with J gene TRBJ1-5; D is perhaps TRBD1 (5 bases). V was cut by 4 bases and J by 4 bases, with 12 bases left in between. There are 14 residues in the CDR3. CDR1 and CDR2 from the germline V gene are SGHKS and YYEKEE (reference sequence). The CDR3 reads CASSPGGGNQPQHF. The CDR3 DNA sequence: TGTGCCAGCAGCCCCGGGGGGGGTAATCAGCCCCAGCATTTT.

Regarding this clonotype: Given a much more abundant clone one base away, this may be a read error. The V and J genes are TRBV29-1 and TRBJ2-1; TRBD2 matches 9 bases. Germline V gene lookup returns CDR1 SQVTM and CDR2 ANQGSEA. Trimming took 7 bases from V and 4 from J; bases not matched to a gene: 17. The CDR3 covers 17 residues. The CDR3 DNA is TGCAGCGCTCTTAGCGGGAGCCGTAGCCCCACTTACAATGAGCAGTTCTTC. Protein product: CSALSGSRSPTYNEQFF.

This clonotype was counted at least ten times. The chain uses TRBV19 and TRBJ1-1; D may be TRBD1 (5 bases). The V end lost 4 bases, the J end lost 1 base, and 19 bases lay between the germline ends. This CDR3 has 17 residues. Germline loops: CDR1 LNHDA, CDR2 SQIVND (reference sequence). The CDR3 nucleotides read TGTGCCAGTAGTAACCCCTGGCAGGGAGGTGAGAACACTGAAGCTTTCTTT. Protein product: CASSNPWQGGENTEAFF.

For the CDR3, the DNA is TGTGCCAGCAGCCCGACAGGGGTAGAGGCCGGGGAGCTGTTTTTT. Translated: CASSPTGVEAGELFF. The gene calls are TRBV4-2 and TRBJ2-2; 8 bases are a match to TRBD1. V lost 4 bases to trimming and J lost 6 bases; unmatched junction nucleotides: 7. CDR3 size: 15 residues. Germline V lookup: CDR1 LGHNA, CDR2 YNFKEQ.

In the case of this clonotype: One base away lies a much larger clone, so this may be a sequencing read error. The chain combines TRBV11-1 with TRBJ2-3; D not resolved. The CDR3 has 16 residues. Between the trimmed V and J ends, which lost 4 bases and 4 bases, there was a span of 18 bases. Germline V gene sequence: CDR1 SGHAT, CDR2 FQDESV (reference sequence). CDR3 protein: CASSSGEVEYSDTQYF. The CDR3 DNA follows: TGTGCCAGCAGCTCCGGAGAGGTAGAATACTCAGATACGCAGTATTTT.